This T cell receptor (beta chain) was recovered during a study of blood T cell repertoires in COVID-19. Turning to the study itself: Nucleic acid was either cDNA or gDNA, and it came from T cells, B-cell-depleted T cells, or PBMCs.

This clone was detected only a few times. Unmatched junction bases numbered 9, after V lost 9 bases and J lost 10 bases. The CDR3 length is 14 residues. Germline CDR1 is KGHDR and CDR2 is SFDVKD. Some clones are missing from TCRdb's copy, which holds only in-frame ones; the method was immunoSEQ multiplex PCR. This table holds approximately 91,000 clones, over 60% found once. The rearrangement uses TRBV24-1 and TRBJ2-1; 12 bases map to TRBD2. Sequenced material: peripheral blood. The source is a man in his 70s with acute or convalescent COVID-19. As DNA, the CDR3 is TGTGCCACCTGGAGCGGACTAGCGGGGCGCGAGCAGTTCTTC. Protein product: CATWSGLAGREQFF.